Below are 2 T cell receptor beta chains sequenced from a single sample in a study of T-cell reconstitution after alpha-beta-depleted transplantation in children. TCRbeta library construction was performed incorporating unique molecular identifiers. MiXCR, applied by TCRdb to the PCR reads, yields one record per CDR3 protein. The sample comprises around 960,000 distinct CDR3 sequences, less than 30% of which are singletons, and roughly 30% rests with the top ten. The sequencing here drew on PBMCs, mostly from graft donor cells, taken 360 days after TCRalphabeta/CD19-depleted stem cell transplant. These receptors were collected from a boy under two years old who had a stem cell transplant for SCID, so the T cells may come from the graft donor.

The chain has TRBV2 and TRBJ2-4; 7 nucleotides line up with TRBD1. The CDR3 runs 14 residues. With 6 bases clipped from V and 2 bases from J, the junction kept 4 bases outside the gene matches. The germline V gene encodes CDR1 SNHLY and CDR2 FYNNEI. The CDR3 spells CASRKGQTKNIQYF. The CDR3 DNA reads as TGTGCCAGCAGAAAGGGACAGACCAAAAACATTCAGTACTTC.

This CDR3 reads CASSRPAAGADTQYF. DNA of the CDR3: TGTGCCAGCAGCCGTCCCGCGGCGGGGGCAGATACGCAGTATTTT. J is TRBJ2-3 and V is TRBV2, with 7 bases that match TRBD2. Per germline, CDR1 SNHLY and CDR2 FYNNEI. The CDR3 sequence is 15 residues long. J gave up 4 bases and V 6 bases, and 10 bases lay outside the gene matches.